The rows below give T cell receptor beta chains drawn from one sample of a study of blood T cell repertoires in COVID-19. The data were produced by immunoSEQ multiplex PCR, yet TCRdb's version contains in-frame clones alone and is incomplete. The table records some 210,000 clones, roughly four fifths of them present only once. Specimen: peripheral blood. Every receptor here comes from a woman between 40 and 55 years old with acute or convalescent COVID-19. Both conserved end residues are part of each CDR3. A D gene is named only where the DNA matches it firmly. The listing skips clone size in some rows; elsewhere it reads once, few, many or a size class.

CDR3aa: CASSSWGGVQPQHF
CDR3nt: TGTGCCAGCAGCTCATGGGGAGGGGTGCAGCCCCAGCATTTT
v_gene: TRBV5-4
d_gene: NA
j_gene: TRBJ1-5
abundance: NA

CDR3aa: CASSQDPSGAYTGELFF
CDR3nt: TGCGCCAGCAGCCAAGATCCAAGCGGGGCGTACACCGGGGAGCTGTTTTTT
v_gene: TRBV4-1
d_gene: TRBD2
j_gene: TRBJ2-2
abundance: NA

CDR3aa: CASRLNLYEQYF
CDR3nt: TGCGCCAGCAGACTGAATCTTTACGAGCAGTACTTC
v_gene: TRBV5-1
d_gene: NA
j_gene: TRBJ2-7
abundance: once

CDR3aa: CASSERSTGLGLEETQYF
CDR3nt: TGTGCCAGCAGTGAACGGAGCACTGGCCTCGGTTTGGAAGAGACCCAGTACTTC
v_gene: TRBV6-1
d_gene: NA
j_gene: TRBJ2-5
abundance: NA

CDR3aa: CASSLELETGEQYF
CDR3nt: TGCGCCAGCAGCTTGGAATTGGAGACAGGCGAGCAGTACTTC
v_gene: TRBV5-1
d_gene: NA
j_gene: TRBJ2-7
abundance: NA

CDR3aa: CASSEIPGLVGFYEQYF
CDR3nt: TGTGCCAGCAGCGAAATACCCGGACTAGTTGGTTTCTACGAGCAGTACTTC
v_gene: TRBV2
d_gene: TRBD2
j_gene: TRBJ2-7
abundance: NA

CDR3aa: CSASRDEKLFF
CDR3nt: TGCAGTGCTAGCAGGGATGAAAAACTGTTTTTT
v_gene: TRBV20-1
d_gene: NA
j_gene: TRBJ1-4
abundance: NA

CDR3aa: CARKRRGATDTQYF
CDR3nt: TGTGCCCGCAAGAGGCGGGGGGCCACAGATACGCAGTATTTT
v_gene: TRBV24-1
d_gene: TRBD2
j_gene: TRBJ2-3
abundance: NA

CDR3aa: CASSLGLSSDQPQHF
CDR3nt: TGTGCCAGCAGCCTTGGCCTGAGTAGCGATCAGCCCCAGCATTTT
v_gene: TRBV7-9
d_gene: NA
j_gene: TRBJ1-5
abundance: NA

CDR3aa: CASSPLYGQGAYEQYF
CDR3nt: TGTGCCAGCTCACCACTATACGGACAGGGGGCGTACGAGCAGTACTTC
v_gene: TRBV18
d_gene: TRBD1
j_gene: TRBJ2-7
abundance: once

CDR3aa: CSVRTGMGGYTF
CDR3nt: TGCAGCGTCCGGACAGGGATGGGTGGCTACACCTTC
v_gene: TRBV29-1
d_gene: TRBD1
j_gene: TRBJ1-2
abundance: NA

CDR3aa: CASSPQPGQGETEAFF
CDR3nt: TGTGCCAGCTCACCCCAGCCGGGACAGGGTGAGACTGAAGCTTTCTTT
v_gene: TRBV18
d_gene: TRBD1
j_gene: TRBJ1-1
abundance: NA

CDR3aa: CSVEGKSGREQFF
CDR3nt: TGCAGCGTTGAAGGTAAAAGCGGGAGAGAGCAGTTCTTC
v_gene: TRBV29-1
d_gene: TRBD2
j_gene: TRBJ2-1
abundance: once

CDR3aa: CASSRGLSYTGELFF
CDR3nt: TGTGCCAGCAGCCGGGGACTATCGTACACCGGGGAGCTGTTTTTT
v_gene: TRBV7-2
d_gene: TRBD2
j_gene: TRBJ2-2
abundance: few

CDR3aa: CASSVVGEGGLADTQYF
CDR3nt: TGTGCCAGCAGCGTAGTCGGCGAGGGAGGGCTTGCAGATACGCAGTATTTT
v_gene: TRBV9
d_gene: TRBD2
j_gene: TRBJ2-3
abundance: few

CDR3aa: CAWSKQGDLEKLFF
CDR3nt: TGTGCCTGGAGTAAACAGGGGGATTTAGAAAAACTGTTTTTT
v_gene: TRBV30
d_gene: TRBD1
j_gene: TRBJ1-4
abundance: many

CDR3aa: CASSYSIRLAGGPRYEQYF
CDR3nt: TGTGCCAGCAGTTACTCGATTCGACTAGCGGGAGGGCCTCGGTACGAGCAGTACTTC
v_gene: TRBV6-2/TRBV6-3
d_gene: TRBD2
j_gene: TRBJ2-7
abundance: NA

CDR3aa: CASSRLAGTLEQFF
CDR3nt: TGTGCCAGCAGCCGACTAGCGGGAACTTTAGAGCAGTTCTTC
v_gene: TRBV3-1/TRBV3-2
d_gene: TRBD2
j_gene: TRBJ2-1
abundance: NA

CDR3aa: CAWSLGAGNQPQHF
CDR3nt: TGTGCCTGGAGTCTGGGCGCCGGCAATCAGCCCCAGCATTTT
v_gene: TRBV30
d_gene: NA
j_gene: TRBJ1-5
abundance: NA

CDR3aa: CASSSHRYEQYF
CDR3nt: TGTGCCAGCAGTTCCCACAGGTACGAGCAGTACTTC
v_gene: TRBV12-3/TRBV12-4
d_gene: NA
j_gene: TRBJ2-7
abundance: NA

CDR3aa: CASSAPVGTDTQYF
CDR3nt: TGTGCCAGCAGTGCGCCCGTAGGCACAGATACGCAGTATTTT
v_gene: TRBV2
d_gene: NA
j_gene: TRBJ2-3
abundance: NA

CDR3aa: CATSSGGDEQFF
CDR3nt: TGTGCCACCAGTTCCGGCGGGGATGAGCAGTTCTTC
v_gene: TRBV24-1
d_gene: NA
j_gene: TRBJ2-1
abundance: NA